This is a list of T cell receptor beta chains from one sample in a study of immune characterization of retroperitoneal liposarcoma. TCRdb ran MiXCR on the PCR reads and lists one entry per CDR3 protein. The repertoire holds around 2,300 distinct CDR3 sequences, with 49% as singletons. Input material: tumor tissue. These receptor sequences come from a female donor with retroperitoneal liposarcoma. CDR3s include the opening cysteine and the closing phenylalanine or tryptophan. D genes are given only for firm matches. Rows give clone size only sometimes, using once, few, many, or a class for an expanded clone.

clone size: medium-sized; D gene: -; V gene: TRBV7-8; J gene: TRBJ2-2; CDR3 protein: CASSLTGPTGELFF; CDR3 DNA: TGTGCCAGCAGCCTAACAGGGCCCACCGGGGAGCTGTTTTTT
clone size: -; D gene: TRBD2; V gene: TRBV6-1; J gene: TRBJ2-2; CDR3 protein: CASSQKGLAGGVTGELFF; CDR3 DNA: TGTGCCAGCAGTCAAAAGGGACTAGCGGGGGGGGTCACCGGGGAGCTGTTTTTT
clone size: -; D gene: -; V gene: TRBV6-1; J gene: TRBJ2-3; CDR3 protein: CASSETAITDTQYF; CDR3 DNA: TGTGCCAGCAGTGAAACGGCCATCACAGATACGCAGTATTTT
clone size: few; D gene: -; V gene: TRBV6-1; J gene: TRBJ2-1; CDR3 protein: CASSEKDYNEQFF; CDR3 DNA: TGTGCCAGCAGTGAAAAGGACTACAATGAGCAGTTCTTC
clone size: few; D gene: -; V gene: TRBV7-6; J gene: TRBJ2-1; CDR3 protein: CASSLAYFNEQFF; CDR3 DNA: TGTGCCAGCAGCTTAGCGTACTTCAATGAGCAGTTCTTC
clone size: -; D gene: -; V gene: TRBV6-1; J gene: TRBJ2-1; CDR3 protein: CASSVSGTYQETQFF; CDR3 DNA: TGTGCCAGCAGTGTTTCGGGGACCTACCAAGAGACCCAGTTCTTC
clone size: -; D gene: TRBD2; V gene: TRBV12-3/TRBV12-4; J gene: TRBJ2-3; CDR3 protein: CASSTTSGGATDTQYF; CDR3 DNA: TGTGCCAGCAGTACTACTAGCGGGGGGGCCACAGATACGCAGTATTTT
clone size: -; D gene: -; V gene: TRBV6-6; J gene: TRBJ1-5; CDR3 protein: CASRDNQPQHF; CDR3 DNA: TGTGCCAGCAGGGACAATCAGCCCCAGCATTTT
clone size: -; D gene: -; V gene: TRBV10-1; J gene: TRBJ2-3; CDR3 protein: CASSESEGTDTQYF; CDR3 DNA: TGCGCCAGCAGTGAGTCGGAGGGCACAGATACGCAGTATTTT
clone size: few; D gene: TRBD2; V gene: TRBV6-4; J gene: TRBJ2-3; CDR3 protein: CASSPGGPGEDTQYF; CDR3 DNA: TGTGCCAGCAGTCCGGGAGGGCCGGGAGAGGATACGCAGTATTTT
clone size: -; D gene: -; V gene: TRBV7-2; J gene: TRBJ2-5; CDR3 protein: CASSLDRTQETQYF; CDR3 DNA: TGTGCCAGCAGCTTAGACAGGACTCAAGAGACCCAGTACTTC
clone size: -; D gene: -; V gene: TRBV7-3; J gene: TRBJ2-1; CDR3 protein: CASSPRVPYNEQFF; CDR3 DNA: TGTGCCAGCAGCCCCAGAGTCCCCTACAATGAGCAGTTCTTC
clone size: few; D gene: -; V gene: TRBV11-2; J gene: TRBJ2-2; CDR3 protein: CASIPGAYTGELFF; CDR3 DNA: TGTGCCAGCATTCCGGGGGCGTACACCGGGGAGCTGTTTTTT
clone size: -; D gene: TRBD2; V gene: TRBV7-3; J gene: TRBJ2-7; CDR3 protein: CASSLKASGMGTDEQYF; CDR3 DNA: TGTGCCAGCAGCTTAAAAGCTAGCGGGATGGGTACCGACGAGCAGTACTTC
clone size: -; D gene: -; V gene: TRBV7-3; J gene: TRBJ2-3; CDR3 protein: CASSLSPGIADTQYF; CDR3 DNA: TGTGCCAGCAGCTTAAGTCCCGGGATCGCAGATACGCAGTATTTT
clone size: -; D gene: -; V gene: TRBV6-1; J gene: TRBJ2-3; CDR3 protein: CASSEDVRGGDTQYF; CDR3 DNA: TGTGCCAGCAGTGAAGATGTGAGGGGGGGAGATACGCAGTATTTT
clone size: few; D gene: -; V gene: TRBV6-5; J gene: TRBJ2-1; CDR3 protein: CASSYGYYNEQFF; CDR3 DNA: TGTGCCAGCAGTTATGGGTACTACAATGAGCAGTTCTTC
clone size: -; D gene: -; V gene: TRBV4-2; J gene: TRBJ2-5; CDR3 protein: CASSQDSRETQYF; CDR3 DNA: TGTGCCAGCAGCCAAGACTCGAGGGAGACCCAGTACTTC
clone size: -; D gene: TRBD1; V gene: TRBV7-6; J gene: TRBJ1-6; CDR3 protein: CASSPGGNSPLHF; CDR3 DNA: TGTGCCAGCAGCCCAGGGGGTAATTCACCCCTCCACTTT
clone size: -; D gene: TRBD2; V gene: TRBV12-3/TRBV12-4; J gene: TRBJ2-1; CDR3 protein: CASRRTSGSSYNEQFF; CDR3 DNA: TGTGCCAGCAGGAGGACTAGCGGGAGCTCCTACAATGAGCAGTTCTTC
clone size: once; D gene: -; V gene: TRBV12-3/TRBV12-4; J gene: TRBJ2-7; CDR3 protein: CASSLSRDSVKRF; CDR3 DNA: TGTGCCAGCAGTTTGTCCAGGGACTCGGTAAAGCGTTTC
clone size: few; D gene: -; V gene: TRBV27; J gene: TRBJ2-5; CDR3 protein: CASSDLAQTYNEQYF; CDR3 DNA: TGTGCCAGCAGTGATCTAGCCCAAACCTACAATGAGCAGTACTTC
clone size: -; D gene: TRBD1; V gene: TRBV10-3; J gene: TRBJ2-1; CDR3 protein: CARHRDRPNNEQFF; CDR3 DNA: TGTGCCAGACACCGGGACAGACCCAACAATGAGCAGTTCTTC
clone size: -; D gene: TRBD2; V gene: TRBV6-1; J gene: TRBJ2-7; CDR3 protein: CASARTSEDFEQYF; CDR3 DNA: TGTGCCAGCGCCCGGACTAGTGAAGATTTCGAGCAGTACTTC
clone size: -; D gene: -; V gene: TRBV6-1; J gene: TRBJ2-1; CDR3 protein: CASSERSRENEQFF; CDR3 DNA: TGTGCCAGCAGTGAGAGGTCCAGGGAGAATGAGCAGTTCTTC
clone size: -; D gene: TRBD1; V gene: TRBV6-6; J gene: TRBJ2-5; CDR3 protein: CASSYGWVRTGDSYEQYF; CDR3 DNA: TGTGCCAGCAGTTACGGGTGGGTAAGGACAGGGGATTCCTACGAGCAGTACTTT
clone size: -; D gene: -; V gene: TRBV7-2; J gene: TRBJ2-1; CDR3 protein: CASRLTGSHSNEQFF; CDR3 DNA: TGTGCCAGCAGACTAACCGGGTCCCATAGCAATGAGCAGTTCTTC
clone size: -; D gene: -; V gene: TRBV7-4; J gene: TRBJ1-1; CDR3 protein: CASRVMGTEAFF; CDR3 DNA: TGTGCCAGCAGGGTTATGGGCACTGAAGCTTTCTTT
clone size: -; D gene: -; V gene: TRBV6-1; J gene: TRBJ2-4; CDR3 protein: CASSEPPGNEQYF; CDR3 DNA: TGTGCCAGCAGTGAACCCCCTGGCAATGAGCAGTACTTC
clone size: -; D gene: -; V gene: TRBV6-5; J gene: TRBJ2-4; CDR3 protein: CASSWGRGHLAKNIQYF; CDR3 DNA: TGTGCCAGCAGTTGGGGGCGGGGACACTTAGCCAAAAACATTCAGTACTTC
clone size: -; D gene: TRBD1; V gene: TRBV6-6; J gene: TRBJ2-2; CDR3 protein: CASIPDRGRRELFF; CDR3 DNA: TGTGCCAGCATTCCGGACAGGGGGCGGAGGGAGCTGTTTTTT